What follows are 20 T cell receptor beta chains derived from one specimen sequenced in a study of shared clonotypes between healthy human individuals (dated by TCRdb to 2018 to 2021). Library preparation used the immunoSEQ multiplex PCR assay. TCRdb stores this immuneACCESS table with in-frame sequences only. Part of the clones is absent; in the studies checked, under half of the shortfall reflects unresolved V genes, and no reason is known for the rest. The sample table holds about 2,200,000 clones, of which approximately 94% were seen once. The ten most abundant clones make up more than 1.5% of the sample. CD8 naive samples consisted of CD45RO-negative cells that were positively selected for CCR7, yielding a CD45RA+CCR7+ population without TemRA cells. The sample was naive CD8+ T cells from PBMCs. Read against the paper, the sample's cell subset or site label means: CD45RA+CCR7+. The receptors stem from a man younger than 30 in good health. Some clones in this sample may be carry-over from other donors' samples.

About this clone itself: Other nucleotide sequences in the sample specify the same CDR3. The chain's CDR3 is CASSLRQLNTEAFF. CDR3 nucleotides: TGTGCCAGCAGTTTACGCCAGCTGAACACTGAAGCTTTCTTT. The gene calls are TRBV28 and TRBJ1-1; unclear D gene. Germline V gene sequence: CDR1 MDHEN, CDR2 SYDVKM. Deletions cut 2 bases from V and 0 bases from J, with 7 bases between. The CDR3 has 14 amino acids.

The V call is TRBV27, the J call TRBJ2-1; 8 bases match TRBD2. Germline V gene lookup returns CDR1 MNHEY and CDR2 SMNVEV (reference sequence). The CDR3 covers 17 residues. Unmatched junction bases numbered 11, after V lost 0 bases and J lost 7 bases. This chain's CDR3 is CASSLSGGTSLGNEQFF. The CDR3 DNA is TGTGCCAGCAGTTTATCAGGCGGGACTAGTCTAGGTAATGAGCAGTTCTTC.

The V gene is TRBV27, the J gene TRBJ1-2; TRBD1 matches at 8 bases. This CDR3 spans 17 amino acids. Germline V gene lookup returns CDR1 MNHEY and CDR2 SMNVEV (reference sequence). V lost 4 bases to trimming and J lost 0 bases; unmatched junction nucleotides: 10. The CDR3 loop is CASSSLPRTGPNYGYTF. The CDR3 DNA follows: TGTGCCAGCAGTTCACTCCCCCGGACAGGGCCTAACTATGGCTACACCTTC.

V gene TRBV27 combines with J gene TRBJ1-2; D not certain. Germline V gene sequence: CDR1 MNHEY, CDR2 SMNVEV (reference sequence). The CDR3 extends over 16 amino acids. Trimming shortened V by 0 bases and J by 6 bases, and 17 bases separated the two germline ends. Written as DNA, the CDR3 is TGTGCCAGCAGTTTATCTCCCGCCGCGGGGTTGGATGGCTACACCTTC. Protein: CASSLSPAAGLDGYTF.

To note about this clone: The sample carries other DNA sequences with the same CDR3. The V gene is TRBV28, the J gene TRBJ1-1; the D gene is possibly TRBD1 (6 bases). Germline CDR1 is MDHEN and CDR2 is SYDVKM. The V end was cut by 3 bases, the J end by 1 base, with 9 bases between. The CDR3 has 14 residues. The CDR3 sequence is CASSFGGPNTEAFF. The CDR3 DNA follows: TGTGCCAGCAGTTTTGGGGGCCCGAACACTGAAGCTTTCTTT.

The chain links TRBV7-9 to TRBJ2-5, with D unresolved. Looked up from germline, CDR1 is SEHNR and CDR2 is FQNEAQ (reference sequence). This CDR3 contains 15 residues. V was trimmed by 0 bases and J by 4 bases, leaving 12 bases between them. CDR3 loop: CASSLAREGRETQYF. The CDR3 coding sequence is TGTGCCAGCAGCTTAGCCAGAGAAGGTAGAGAGACCCAGTACTTC.

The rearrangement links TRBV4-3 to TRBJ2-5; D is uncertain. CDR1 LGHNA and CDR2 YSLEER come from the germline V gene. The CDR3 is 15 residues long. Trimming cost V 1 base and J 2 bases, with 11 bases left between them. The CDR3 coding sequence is TGCGCCAGCAGCCAAGGTCGTGGGTTACAAGAGACCCAGTACTTC. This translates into CASSQGRGLQETQYF.

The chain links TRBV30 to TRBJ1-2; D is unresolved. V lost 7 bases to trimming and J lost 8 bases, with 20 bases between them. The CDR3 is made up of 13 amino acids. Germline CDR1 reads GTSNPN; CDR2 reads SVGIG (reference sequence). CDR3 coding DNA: TGTGCCTCCGCAGGAACTGCCTTGGGGGGCTACACCTTC. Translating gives CASAGTALGGYTF.

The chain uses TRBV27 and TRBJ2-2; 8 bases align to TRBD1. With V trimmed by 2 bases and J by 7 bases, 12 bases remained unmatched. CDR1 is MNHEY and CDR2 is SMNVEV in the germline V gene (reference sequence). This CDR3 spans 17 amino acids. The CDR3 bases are TGTGCCAGCAGTTTACCAAAAACGACAGGGGAGGTCGGGGAGCTGTTTTTT. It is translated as CASSLPKTTGEVGELFF.

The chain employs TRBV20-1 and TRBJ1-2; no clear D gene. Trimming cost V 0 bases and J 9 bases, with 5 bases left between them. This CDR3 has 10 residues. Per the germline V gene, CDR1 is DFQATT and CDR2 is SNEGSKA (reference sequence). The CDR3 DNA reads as TGCAGTGCTAGAGAGAACCGCTACACCTTC. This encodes CSARENRYTF.

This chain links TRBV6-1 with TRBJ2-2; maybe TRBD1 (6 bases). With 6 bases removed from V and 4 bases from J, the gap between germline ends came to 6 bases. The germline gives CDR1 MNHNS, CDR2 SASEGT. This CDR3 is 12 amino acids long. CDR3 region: CASRDSTGELFF. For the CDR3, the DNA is TGTGCCAGCAGGGACAGCACCGGGGAGCTGTTTTTT.

The CDR3 DNA reads as TGTGCCAGCAGCTCAGTCCGGGACAGCAGCTACGAGCAGTACTTC. Translated, it gives CASSSVRDSSYEQYF. This chain connects TRBV7-9 to TRBJ2-7, with TRBD1 matching 7 bases. V lost 4 bases, J lost 3 bases, and 9 bases stayed unmatched. Germline values: CDR1 SEHNR, CDR2 FQNEAQ (reference sequence). This CDR3 comprises 15 residues.

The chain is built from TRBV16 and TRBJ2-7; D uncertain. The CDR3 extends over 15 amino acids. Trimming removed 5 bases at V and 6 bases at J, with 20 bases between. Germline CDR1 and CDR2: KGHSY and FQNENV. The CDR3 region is CASSARSGRWGEQYF. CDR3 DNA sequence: TGTGCCAGCAGCGCGCGAAGTGGCAGGTGGGGCGAGCAGTACTTC.

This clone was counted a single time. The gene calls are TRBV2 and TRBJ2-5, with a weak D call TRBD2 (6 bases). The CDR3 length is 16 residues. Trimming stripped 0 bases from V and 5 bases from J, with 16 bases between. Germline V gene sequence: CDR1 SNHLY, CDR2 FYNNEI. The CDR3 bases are TGTGCCAGCAGTGAAGCGCTCCGGGAGCCGGAGGAGACCCAGTACTTC. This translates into CASSEALREPEETQYF.

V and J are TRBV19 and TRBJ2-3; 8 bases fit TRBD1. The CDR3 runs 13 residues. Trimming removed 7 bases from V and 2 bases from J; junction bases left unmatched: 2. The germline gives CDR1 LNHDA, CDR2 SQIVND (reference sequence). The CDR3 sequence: CASTDRVTDTQYF. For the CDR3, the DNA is TGTGCCAGTACGGACAGGGTCACAGATACGCAGTATTTT.

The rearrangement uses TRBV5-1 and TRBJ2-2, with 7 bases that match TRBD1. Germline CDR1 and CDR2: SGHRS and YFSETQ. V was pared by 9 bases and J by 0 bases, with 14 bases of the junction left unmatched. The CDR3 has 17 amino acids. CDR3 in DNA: TGCGCCACCAAAGGTCAAGGGACAGTCGCGAACACCGGGGAGCTGTTTTTT. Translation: CATKGQGTVANTGELFF.

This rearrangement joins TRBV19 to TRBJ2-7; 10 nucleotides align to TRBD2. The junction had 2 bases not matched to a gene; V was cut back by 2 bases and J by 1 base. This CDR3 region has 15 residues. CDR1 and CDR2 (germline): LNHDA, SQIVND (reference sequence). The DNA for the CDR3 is TGTGCCAGTAGTATACGAGCGGGAGGGTCCTACGAGCAGTACTTC. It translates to CASSIRAGGSYEQYF. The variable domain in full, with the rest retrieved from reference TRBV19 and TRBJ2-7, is DGGITQSPKYLFRKEGQNVTLSCEQNLNHDAMYWYRQDPGQGLRLIYYSQIVNDFQKGDIAEGYSVSREKKESFPLTVTSAQKNPTAFYLCASSIRAGGSYEQYFGPGTRLTVT.

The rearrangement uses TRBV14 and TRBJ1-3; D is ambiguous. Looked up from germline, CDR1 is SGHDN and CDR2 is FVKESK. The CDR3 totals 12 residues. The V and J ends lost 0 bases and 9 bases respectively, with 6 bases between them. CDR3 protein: CASSQDQSTIYF. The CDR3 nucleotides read TGTGCCAGCAGCCAAGATCAATCCACCATATATTTT.

CDR3 sequence (DNA): TGTGCCAACCGGAAATACCCTGGGAATGAGCAGTTCTTC. It is translated as CANRKYPGNEQFF. The chain joins TRBV28 to TRBJ2-1; D is unresolved. This CDR3 has 13 residues. The germline V and J ends were trimmed by 10 bases and 7 bases, with 17 bases remaining between them. Germline V gene data show CDR1 as MDHEN and CDR2 as SYDVKM.

The CDR3 nucleotides read TGTGCCAGCAGCTTAGCTGCGGGGAAGACCTACGAGCAGTACTTC. Residues: CASSLAAGKTYEQYF. The J gene is TRBJ2-7, the V gene TRBV11-2, with D tentatively TRBD2 (6 bases). CDR1 is SGHAT and CDR2 is FQNNGV in the germline V gene. The CDR3 extends over 15 amino acids. V lost 1 base, J lost 2 bases, and 12 bases lay in between.